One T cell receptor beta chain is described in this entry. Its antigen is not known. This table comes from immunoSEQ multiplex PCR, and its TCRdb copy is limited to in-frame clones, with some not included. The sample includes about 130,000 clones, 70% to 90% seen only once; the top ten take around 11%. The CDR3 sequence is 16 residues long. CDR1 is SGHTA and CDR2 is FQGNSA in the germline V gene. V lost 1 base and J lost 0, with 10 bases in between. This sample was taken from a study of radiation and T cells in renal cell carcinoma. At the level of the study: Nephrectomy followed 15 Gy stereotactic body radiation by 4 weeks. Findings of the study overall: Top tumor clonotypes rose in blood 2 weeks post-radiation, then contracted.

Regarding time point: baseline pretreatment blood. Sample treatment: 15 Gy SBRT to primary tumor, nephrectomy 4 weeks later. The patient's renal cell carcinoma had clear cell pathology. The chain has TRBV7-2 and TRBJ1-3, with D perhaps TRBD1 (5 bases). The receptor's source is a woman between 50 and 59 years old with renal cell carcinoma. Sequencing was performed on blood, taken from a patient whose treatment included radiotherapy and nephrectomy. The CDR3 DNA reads TGTGCCAGCAGCTTAGGGGGACCGTACTCTGGAAACACCATATATTTT. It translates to CASSLGGPYSGNTIYF.